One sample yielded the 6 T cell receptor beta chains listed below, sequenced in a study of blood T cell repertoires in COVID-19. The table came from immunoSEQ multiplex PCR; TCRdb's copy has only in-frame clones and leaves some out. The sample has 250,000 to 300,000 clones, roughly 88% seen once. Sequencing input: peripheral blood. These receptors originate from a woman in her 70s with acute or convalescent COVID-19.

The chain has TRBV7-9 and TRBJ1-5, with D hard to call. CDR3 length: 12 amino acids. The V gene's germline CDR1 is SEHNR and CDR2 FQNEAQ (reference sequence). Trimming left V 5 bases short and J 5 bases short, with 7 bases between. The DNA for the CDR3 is TGTGCCAGCAGCCGCGATTATCAGCCCCAGCATTTT. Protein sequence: CASSRDYQPQHF. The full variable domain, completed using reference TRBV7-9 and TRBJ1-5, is DTGVSQNPRHKITKRGQNVTFRCDPISEHNRLYWYRQTLGQGPEFLTYFQNEAQLEKSRLLSDRFSAERPKGSFSTLEIQRTEQGDSAMYLCASSRDYQPQHFGDGTRLSIL.

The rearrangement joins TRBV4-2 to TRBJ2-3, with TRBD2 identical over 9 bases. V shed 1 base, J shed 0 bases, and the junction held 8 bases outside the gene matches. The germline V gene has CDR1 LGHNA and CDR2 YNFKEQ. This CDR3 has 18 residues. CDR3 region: CASSQVGGLAVSTDTQYF. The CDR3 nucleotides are TGTGCCAGCAGCCAAGTCGGGGGACTAGCCGTGAGCACAGATACGCAGTATTTT.

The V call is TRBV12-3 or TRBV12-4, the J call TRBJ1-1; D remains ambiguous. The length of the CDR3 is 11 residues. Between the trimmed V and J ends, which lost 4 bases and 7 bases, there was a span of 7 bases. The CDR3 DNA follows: TGTGCCAGCAGTTCGTACAGTGAAGCTTTCTTT. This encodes CASSSYSEAFF.

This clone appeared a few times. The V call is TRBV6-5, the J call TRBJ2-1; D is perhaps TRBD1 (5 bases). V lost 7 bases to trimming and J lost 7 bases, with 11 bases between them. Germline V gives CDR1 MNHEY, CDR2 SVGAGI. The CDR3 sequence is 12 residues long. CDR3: CASNSKGNEQFF. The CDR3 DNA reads TGTGCCAGCAATTCCAAGGGGAATGAGCAGTTCTTC.

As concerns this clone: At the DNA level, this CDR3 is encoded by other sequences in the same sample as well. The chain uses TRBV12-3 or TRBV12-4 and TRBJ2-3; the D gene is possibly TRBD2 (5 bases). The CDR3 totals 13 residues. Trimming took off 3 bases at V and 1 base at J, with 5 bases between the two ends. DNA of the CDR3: TGTGCCAGCAGTTTGAGGGGCACAGATACGCAGTATTTT. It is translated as CASSLRGTDTQYF.

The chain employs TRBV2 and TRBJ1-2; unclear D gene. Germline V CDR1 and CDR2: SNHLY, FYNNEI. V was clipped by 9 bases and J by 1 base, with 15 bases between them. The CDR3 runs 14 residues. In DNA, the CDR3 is TGTGCCAGTCGATGGACGGAGGATAACTATGGCTACACCTTC. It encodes CASRWTEDNYGYTF.